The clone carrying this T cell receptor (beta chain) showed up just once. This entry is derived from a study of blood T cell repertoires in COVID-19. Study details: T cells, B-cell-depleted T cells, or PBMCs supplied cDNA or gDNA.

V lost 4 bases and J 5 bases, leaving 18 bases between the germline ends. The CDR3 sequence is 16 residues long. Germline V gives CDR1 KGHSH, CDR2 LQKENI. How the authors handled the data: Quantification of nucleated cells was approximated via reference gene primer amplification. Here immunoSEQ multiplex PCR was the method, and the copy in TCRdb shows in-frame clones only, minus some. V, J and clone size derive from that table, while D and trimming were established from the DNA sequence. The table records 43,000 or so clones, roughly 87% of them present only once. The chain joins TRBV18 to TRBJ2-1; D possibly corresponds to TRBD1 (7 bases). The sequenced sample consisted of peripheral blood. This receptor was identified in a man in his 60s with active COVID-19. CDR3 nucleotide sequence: TGTGCCAGCTCACAGACCGCAGGGGGGCAAAACAATGAGCAGTTCTTC. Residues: CASSQTAGGQNNEQFF. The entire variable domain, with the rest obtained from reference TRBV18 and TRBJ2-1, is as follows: NAGVMQNPRHLVRRRGQEARLRCSPMKGHSHVYWYRQLPEEGLKFMVYLQKENIIDESGMPKERFSAEFPKEGPSILRIQQVVRGDSAAYFCASSQTAGGQNNEQFFGPGTRLTVL.